This T cell receptor (beta chain) was captured in a study of T cells in Graves' hyperthyroidism and ophthalmopathy. Using less than 12 ml of fresh peripheral blood, PBMCs were prepared. The CDR3 sequence is 18 residues long. The ends lost 3 bases at V and 3 bases at J; junction bases unmatched: 10. From germline, CDR1 is LNHDA and CDR2 SQIVND (reference sequence). Amplification of TCR beta CDR3 regions was performed using RNA transcripts as template. In the first-round RT-PCR of the TCR CDR3, the HTBI primer set was used. A single record per CDR3 protein comes from TCRdb applying MiXCR to the multiplex PCR reads. The sample holds approximately 600,000 distinct CDR3 sequences, 12% to 15% seen once.

The sample consisted of blood. This TCR was recovered from a woman younger than 35 with Graves' ophthalmopathy. V and J are TRBV19 and TRBJ2-1, with 11 nucleotides matching TRBD2. The CDR3 protein is CASSIRLLAGGFYNEQFF. CDR3 nucleotide sequence: TGTGCCAGTAGTATCCGGCTCCTAGCGGGAGGATTCTACAATGAGCAGTTCTTC. Based on the CDR3 plus reference TRBV19 and TRBJ2-1, the full variable domain is DGGITQSPKYLFRKEGQNVTLSCEQNLNHDAMYWYRQDPGQGLRLIYYSQIVNDFQKGDIAEGYSVSREKKESFPLTVTSAQKNPTAFYLCASSIRLLAGGFYNEQFFGPGTRLTVL.